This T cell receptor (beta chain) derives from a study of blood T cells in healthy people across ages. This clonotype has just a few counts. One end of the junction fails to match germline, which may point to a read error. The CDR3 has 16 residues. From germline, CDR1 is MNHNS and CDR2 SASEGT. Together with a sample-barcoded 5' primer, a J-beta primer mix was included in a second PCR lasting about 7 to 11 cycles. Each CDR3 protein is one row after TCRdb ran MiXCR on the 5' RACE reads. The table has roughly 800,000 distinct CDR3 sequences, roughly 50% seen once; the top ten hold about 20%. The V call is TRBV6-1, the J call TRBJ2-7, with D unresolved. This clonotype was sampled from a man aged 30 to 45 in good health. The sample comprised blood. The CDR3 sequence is CASSPHLAVASDEQYF. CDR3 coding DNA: TGTGCCAGCAGTCCCCACTTGGCAGTGGCCTCCGACGAGCAGTACTTC.